This record covers a single TCR beta chain. What it recognizes is unknown. This specimen belongs to a study of shared clonotypes between healthy human individuals. Germline V gene data show CDR1 as SGHTA and CDR2 as FQGNSA. The V and J ends lost 5 bases and 1 base respectively, with 8 bases between them. The CDR3 is made up of 14 amino acids. Findings of the study overall: The naive CD4 repertoires of several donors were compared, and around 5% of clonotypes were shared.

The method was immunoSEQ multiplex PCR; TCRdb's version includes in-frame clones alone and lacks a portion of them. The sample holds 500,000 to 700,000 clones, 90% to 95% seen once. CD45RO-negative, CCR7-selected cells formed the naive CD8 fraction, which excluded terminally differentiated effector memory CD45RA+ cells. The V and J genes are TRBV7-2 and TRBJ2-2; D tentatively fits TRBD1 or TRBD2 (5 bases each). The source of this sequence is a woman aged 25 to 39 in good health. The sample comprised naive CD8+ T cells sorted from blood. The CDR3: CASSPRGNTGELFF. CDR3 coding DNA: TGTGCCAGCAGCCCGAGGGGGAACACCGGGGAGCTGTTTTTT.